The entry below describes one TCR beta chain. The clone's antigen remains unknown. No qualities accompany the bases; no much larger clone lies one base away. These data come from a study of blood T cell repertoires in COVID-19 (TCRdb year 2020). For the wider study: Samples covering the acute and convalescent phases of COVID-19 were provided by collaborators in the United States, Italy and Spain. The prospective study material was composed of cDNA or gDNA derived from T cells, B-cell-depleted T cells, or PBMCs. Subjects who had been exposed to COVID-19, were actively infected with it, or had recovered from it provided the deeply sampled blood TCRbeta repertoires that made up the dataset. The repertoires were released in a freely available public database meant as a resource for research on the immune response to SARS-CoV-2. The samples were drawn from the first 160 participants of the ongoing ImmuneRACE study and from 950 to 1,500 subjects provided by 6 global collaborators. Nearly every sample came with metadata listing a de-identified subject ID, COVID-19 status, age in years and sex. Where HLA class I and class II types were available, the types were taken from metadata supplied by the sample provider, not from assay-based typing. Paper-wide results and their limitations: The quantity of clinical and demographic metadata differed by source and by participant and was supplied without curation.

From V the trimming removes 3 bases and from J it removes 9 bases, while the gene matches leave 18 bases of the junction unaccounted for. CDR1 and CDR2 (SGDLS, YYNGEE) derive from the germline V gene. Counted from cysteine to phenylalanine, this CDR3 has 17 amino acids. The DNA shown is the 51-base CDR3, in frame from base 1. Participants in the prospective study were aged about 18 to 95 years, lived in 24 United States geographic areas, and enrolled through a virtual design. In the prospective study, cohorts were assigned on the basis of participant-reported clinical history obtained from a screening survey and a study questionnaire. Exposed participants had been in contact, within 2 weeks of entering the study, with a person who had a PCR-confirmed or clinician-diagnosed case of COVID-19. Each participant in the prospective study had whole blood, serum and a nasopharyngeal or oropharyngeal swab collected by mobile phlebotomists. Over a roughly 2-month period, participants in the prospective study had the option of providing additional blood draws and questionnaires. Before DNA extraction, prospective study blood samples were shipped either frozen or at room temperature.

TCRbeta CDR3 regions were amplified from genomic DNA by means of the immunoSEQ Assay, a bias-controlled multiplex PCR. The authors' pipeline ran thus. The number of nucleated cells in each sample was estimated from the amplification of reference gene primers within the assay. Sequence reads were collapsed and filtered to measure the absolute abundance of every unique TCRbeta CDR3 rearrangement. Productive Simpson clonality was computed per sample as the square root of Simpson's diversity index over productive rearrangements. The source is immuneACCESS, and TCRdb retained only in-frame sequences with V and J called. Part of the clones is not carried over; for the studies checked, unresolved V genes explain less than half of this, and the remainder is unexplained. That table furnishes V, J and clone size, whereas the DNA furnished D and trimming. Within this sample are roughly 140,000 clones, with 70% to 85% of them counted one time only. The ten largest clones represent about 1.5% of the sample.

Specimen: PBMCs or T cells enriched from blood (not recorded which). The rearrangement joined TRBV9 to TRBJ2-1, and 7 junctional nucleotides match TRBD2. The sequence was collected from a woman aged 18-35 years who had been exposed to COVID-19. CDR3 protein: CASSGPLMGGRLGEQFF. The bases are TGTGCCAGCAGCGGGCCCCTTATGGGCGGGAGATTGGGTGAGCAGTTCTTC.